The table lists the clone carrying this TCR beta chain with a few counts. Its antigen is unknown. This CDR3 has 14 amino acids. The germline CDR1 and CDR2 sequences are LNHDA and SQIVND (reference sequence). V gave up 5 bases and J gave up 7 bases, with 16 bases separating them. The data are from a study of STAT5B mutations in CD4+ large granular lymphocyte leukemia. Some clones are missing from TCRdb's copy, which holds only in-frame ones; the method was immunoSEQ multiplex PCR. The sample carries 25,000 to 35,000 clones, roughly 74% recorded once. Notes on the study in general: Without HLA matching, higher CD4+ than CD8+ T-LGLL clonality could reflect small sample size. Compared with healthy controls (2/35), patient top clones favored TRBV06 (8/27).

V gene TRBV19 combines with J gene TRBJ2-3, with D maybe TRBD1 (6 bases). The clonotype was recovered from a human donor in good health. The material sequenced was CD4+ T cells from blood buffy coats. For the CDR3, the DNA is TGTGCCAGTAGTCAAGGGGGAAGGGGCTATACGCAGTATTTT. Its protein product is CASSQGGRGYTQYF.